One T cell receptor (beta chain) is described in this entry. No antigen is known for it. TCRdb passed the reads through MiXCR, listing each CDR3 protein once. This sample carries about 65,000 distinct CDR3 sequences, 49% of them seen once, and the ten largest clones take about 2%. This CDR3 has 16 amino acids. CDR1 is LNHNV and CDR2 is YYDKDF in the germline V gene (reference sequence). The trim removed 0 bases at V and 11 bases at J, leaving 11 bases unmatched. This record comes from a study of type 1 regulatory T cells. Study-level background: T-allo10 is a Tr1-enriched, alloantigen-specific CD4 T cell product made in vitro.

This chain uses TRBV15 with TRBJ2-3; 10 nucleotides match TRBD2. Sequencing input: cultured non-Tr1 T cells, either the whole culture or a sorted T cell fraction (not recorded which). The clonotype originates from a human donor in good health. CDR3 DNA sequence: TGTGCCACCAGCAGAGATACTAGCGGGGCGCGTACGGTGCAGTATTTT. Translating gives CATSRDTSGARTVQYF.